What follows are 2 T cell receptor beta chains derived from one specimen sequenced in a study of blood T cells in healthy people across ages. Then a second PCR, running roughly 6 to 11 cycles, was carried out with a sample-barcoded 5' primer and a J-beta primer mix. TCRdb processed the 5' RACE reads anew with MiXCR; each CDR3 protein has one entry. This repertoire shows around 870,000 distinct CDR3 sequences, less than 35% found once; its top ten account for roughly 17%. The sequenced material came from blood. The receptors were sampled from a woman aged 80 or over in good health.

This clonotype was detected many times. This chain joins TRBV15 and TRBJ1-5; 7 nucleotides align to TRBD1. V shed 1 base and J 7 bases; nucleotides not matched to a gene: 4. The CDR3 is 14 amino acids. From germline, CDR1 is LNHNV and CDR2 YYDKDF (reference sequence). The CDR3 sequence is CATSRAGQAQPQHF. DNA for the CDR3: TGTGCCACCAGCAGAGCTGGACAGGCGCAGCCCCAGCATTTT.

A word on this clonotype: A much larger clone is a single base away; this may be a read error. The chain combines TRBV5-5 with TRBJ2-5, with 8 bases matching TRBD2. The CDR3 runs 16 residues. Germline V gene sequence: CDR1 SGHKS, CDR2 YYEKEE (reference sequence). The CDR3 nucleotides read TGTGCCAGCAGCTCCGGCGGGATAGCGGGGAGGGAGACCCCGTACTTC. Amino acids: CASSSGGIAGRETPYF. Full variable domain (rest looked up from reference TRBV5-5 and TRBJ2-5): DAGVTQSPTHLIKTRGQQVTLRCSPISGHKSVSWYQQVLGQGPQFIFQYYEKEERGRGNFPDRFSARQFPNYSSELNVNALLLGDSALYLCASSSGGIAGRETPYFGPGTRLLVL.